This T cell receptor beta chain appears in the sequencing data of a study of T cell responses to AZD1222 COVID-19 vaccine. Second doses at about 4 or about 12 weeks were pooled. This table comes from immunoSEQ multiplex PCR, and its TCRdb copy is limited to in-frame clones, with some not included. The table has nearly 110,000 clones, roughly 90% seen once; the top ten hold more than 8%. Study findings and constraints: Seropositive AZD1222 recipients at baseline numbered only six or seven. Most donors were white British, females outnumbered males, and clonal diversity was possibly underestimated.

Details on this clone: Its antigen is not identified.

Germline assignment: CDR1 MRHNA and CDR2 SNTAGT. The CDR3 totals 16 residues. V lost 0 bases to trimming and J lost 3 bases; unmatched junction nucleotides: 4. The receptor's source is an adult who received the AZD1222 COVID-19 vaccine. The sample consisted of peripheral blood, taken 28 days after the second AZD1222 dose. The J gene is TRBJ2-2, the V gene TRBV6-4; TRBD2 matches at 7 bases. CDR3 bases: TGTGCCAGCAGTGACTCCAGGCTAGCGGACACCGGGGAGCTGTTTTTT. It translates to CASSDSRLADTGELFF.